The 12 T cell receptor beta chains given below trace back to one sample, sequenced in a study of sequential checkpoint blockade in melanoma (dated by TCRdb to the late 2010s). The library was made by the immunoSEQ multiplex PCR assay. TCRdb took this table from immuneACCESS and kept in-frame rearrangements with V and J called. Such tables lack part of the clones; where checked against another copy, unresolved V genes explain under half of the gap, and the rest is unexplained. The table for this sample lists fewer than 3,500 clones; 15% to 20% of them were counted only once. Of the sample, more than 7.5% is held by the ten largest clones. Read against the paper, the sample's treatment or condition label means: randomized to nivolumab then ipilimumab (arm A) or the reverse (arm B). The starting material was tumor tissue (inferred from file names), obtained from a patient given nivolumab and ipilimumab in sequence. All receptors come from a human donor with melanoma.

In its sample, this clone is medium-sized. The DNA includes a base that is either unread or ambiguous, and X takes the place of its residue. The V and J genes are TRBV11-3 and TRBJ2-6; D remains ambiguous. In germline, CDR1 is SGHNT, CDR2 YENEEA. The CDR3 runs 14 residues. Trimming cost V 3 bases and J 0 bases, with 3 bases left between them. The CDR3 reads CASSLXSGANVLTF. The CDR3 region has the DNA TGTGCCAGCAGCTTGGSCTCTGGGGCCAACGTCCTGACTTTC.

In its sample, this clone ranks as medium-sized. The rearrangement uses TRBV28 and TRBJ1-4; the match to TRBD1 covers 8 bases. Germline V gene data show CDR1 as MDHEN and CDR2 as SYDVKM. Unmatched junction bases numbered 7, after V lost 5 bases and J lost 8 bases. This CDR3 is built from 14 residues. Written as DNA, the CDR3 is TGTGCCAGCAGTGCCACAGGGGGGAACGAAAAACTGTTTTTT. It specifies CASSATGGNEKLFF.

This clone was detected only a few times. The chain has TRBV9 and TRBJ2-1; TRBD2 is a possible D gene (5 bases). The germline gives CDR1 SGDLS, CDR2 YYNGEE. This CDR3 comprises 13 residues. Trimming pared 7 bases from V and 4 bases from J, leaving 12 bases between. The CDR3 nucleotides are TGTGCCAGCGGTACGGACTCATACAATGAGCAGTTCTTC. This codes for CASGTDSYNEQFF.

This clone was detected ten times or more. In DNA, the CDR3 is TGTGCCAGCAGCCCTACAGGGCCAAGGGGTTCTAATGAAAAACTGTTTTTT. Its translation is CASSPTGPRGSNEKLFF. The V call is TRBV11-3, the J call TRBJ1-4; D possibly corresponds to TRBD1 (6 bases). V lost 5 bases and J 3 bases, leaving 19 bases between the germline ends. This CDR3 is built from 17 residues. Germline V gene lookup returns CDR1 SGHNT and CDR2 YENEEA.

This clone occurred a few times. J is TRBJ2-3 and V is TRBV9; no reliable D call. V dropped 4 bases and J dropped 1 base, with 4 bases sitting between them. Germline-derived CDR1 and CDR2 are SGDLS and YYNGEE. There are 12 residues in the CDR3. The CDR3 nucleotides are TGTGCCAGCAGCCCGCGCACAGATACGCAGTATTTT. This gives the protein CASSPRTDTQYF.

This clone appeared a few times. This chain joins TRBV9 and TRBJ2-4, with D possibly being TRBD1 (6 bases). The CDR3 extends over 14 amino acids. V gave up 0 bases and J gave up 6 bases, with 10 bases separating them. CDR1 is SGDLS, CDR2 YYNGEE, per germline. CDR3 protein: CASSVEDSPNIQYF. As DNA, the CDR3 is TGTGCCAGCAGCGTAGAGGACAGTCCAAACATTCAGTACTTC.

The J gene is TRBJ2-5, the V gene TRBV11-3; D is perhaps TRBD2 (6 bases). Germline CDR1 and CDR2: SGHNT and YENEEA. This CDR3 is 16 amino acids long. Trimming left V 5 bases short and J 3 bases short, with 19 bases between. This CDR3 is CASSQGARTTEETQYF. The CDR3 nucleotides are TGTGCCAGCAGCCAAGGGGCTAGGACTACGGAAGAGACCCAGTACTTC.

This clone was picked up many times. Here the CDR3 reads CASSHAGSYNEQFF. The CDR3 DNA sequence: TGTGCCAGCAGCCACGCGGGATCGTACAATGAGCAGTTCTTC. The chain has TRBV11-3 and TRBJ2-1, with D perhaps TRBD2 (6 bases). This CDR3 spans 14 amino acids. The germline V gene has CDR1 SGHNT and CDR2 YENEEA. The germline V and J ends were trimmed by 5 bases and 4 bases, with 12 bases remaining between them.

The V and J genes are TRBV29-1 and TRBJ1-2; no firm D call. The CDR3 totals 14 residues. The germline gives CDR1 SQVTM, CDR2 ANQGSEA. Trimming pared 2 bases from V and 7 bases from J, leaving 17 bases between. This CDR3 reads CSVEQKGGSSGYTF. CDR3 DNA sequence: TGCAGCGTTGAACAAAAGGGAGGGTCTTCTGGCTACACCTTC.

The chain has TRBV29-1 and TRBJ2-2, with 12 bases that match TRBD1. This CDR3 is 15 amino acids long. The germline V gene has CDR1 SQVTM and CDR2 ANQGSEA. V was pared by 3 bases and J by 5 bases, with 4 bases of the junction left unmatched. The CDR3: CSVDGTGGNTGELFF. The DNA for the CDR3 is TGCAGCGTTGACGGGACAGGGGGCAATACCGGGGAGCTGTTTTTT.

This sequence joins TRBV12-5 and TRBJ2-2; the D gene is possibly TRBD2 (5 bases). CDR1 LGHNT and CDR2 FRNRAP come from the germline V gene. The CDR3 sequence is 11 residues long. CDR3 coding DNA: TGTGCCAGCGGACCGGCCGGGGAGCTGTTTTTT. The encoded protein is CASGPAGELFF.

The chain has TRBV19 and TRBJ1-1; TRBD1 is a possible D gene (5 bases). V gave up 5 bases and J gave up 6 bases, with 13 bases separating them. This CDR3 has 13 residues. Germline CDR1 is LNHDA and CDR2 is SQIVND (reference sequence). The CDR3 coding sequence is TGTGCCAGTAGTTGGGGCGTCAAGTCTGAAGCTTTCTTT. Translation: CASSWGVKSEAFF. The entire variable domain, with the rest obtained from reference TRBV19 and TRBJ1-1, is as follows: DGGITQSPKYLFRKEGQNVTLSCEQNLNHDAMYWYRQDPGQGLRLIYYSQIVNDFQKGDIAEGYSVSREKKESFPLTVTSAQKNPTAFYLCASSWGVKSEAFFGQGTRLTVV.